This record looks at one T cell receptor beta chain sequence and its context. MiXCR, applied by TCRdb to the RT-PCR reads, yields one record per CDR3 protein. The sample has some 200,000 distinct CDR3 sequences, less than 45% seen once; the top ten hold 33%. The CDR3 sequence is 13 residues long. The V segment lost 4 bases and the J segment 9 bases; nucleotides outside the gene matches: 5. Germline V gene data show CDR1 as KGHDR and CDR2 as SFDVKD. The source of the sample is a study of patients and donors after allogeneic stem cell transplantation. Sequencing was carried out using blood, either unsorted or a sorted T cell fraction (not recorded which). The genes are TRBV24-1 and TRBJ2-1; 7 bases line up with TRBD2. The source of this sequence is a human donor who was either an allogeneic HSCT recipient or a stem cell or donor lymphocyte infusion donor (not recorded which). It is not recorded whose cells these are; they may come from a transplant donor. In DNA, the CDR3 is TGTGCCACCAGTGACCTTGGGAGGGCTGAGCAGTTCTTC. This translates into CATSDLGRAEQFF.